The TCR beta chain described here comes from a study of beta chain features in type 1 diabetes. Study-wide background: All of the samples together had around 110,000,000 sorted cells examined. The study, taken as a whole, reports: In all four CD4+ subsets, TCRB CDR3 length was significantly, moderately reduced in type 1 diabetes.

The ends were cut back, 2 bases at V and 1 base at J, with 8 bases in the middle. CDR3 length equals 14 residues. Germline V lookup: CDR1 SGHDN, CDR2 FVKESK. Investigators reverse transcribed all isolated RNA, so they sequenced expressed TCRB transcripts. Some clones are missing from TCRdb's copy, which holds only in-frame ones; the method was immunoSEQ multiplex PCR. This table holds 640,000 or so clones, roughly 13% found once. This clone showed up just a few times. Its antigen remains unidentified. By way of CD45RO/CCR7/CD25/CD127/CD95/CD27, the CD4+ regulatory, stem cell-like memory, central memory and naive cells were sorted.

The chain carries TRBV14 and TRBJ1-1; no definite D call. Sample: naive CD4+ T cells from blood. The TCR was taken from a man younger than 35 with type 1 diabetes. This chain's CDR3 is CASSQWGRNTEAFF. For the CDR3, the DNA is TGTGCCAGCAGCCAATGGGGAAGGAACACTGAAGCTTTCTTT. Using reference TRBV14 and TRBJ1-1 for the parts outside the CDR3, the full variable domain is EAGVTQFPSHSVIEKGQTVTLRCDPISGHDNLYWYRRVMGKEIKFLLHFVKESKQDESGMPNNRFLAERTGGTYSTLKVQPAELEDSGVYFCASSQWGRNTEAFFGQGTRLTVV.